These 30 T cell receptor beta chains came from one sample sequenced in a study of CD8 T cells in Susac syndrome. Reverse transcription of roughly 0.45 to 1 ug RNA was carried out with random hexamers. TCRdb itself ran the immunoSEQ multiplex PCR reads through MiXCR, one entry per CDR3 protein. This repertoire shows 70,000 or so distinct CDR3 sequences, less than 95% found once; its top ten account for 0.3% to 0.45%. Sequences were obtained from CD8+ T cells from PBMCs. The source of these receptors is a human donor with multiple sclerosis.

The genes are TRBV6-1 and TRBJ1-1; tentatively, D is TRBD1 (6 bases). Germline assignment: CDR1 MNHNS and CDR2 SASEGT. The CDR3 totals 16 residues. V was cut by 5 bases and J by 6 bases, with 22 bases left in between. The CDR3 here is CASSPSGGRGHAEAFF. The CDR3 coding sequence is TGTGCCAGCAGTCCCTCTGGGGGGAGGGGACACGCTGAAGCTTTCTTT.

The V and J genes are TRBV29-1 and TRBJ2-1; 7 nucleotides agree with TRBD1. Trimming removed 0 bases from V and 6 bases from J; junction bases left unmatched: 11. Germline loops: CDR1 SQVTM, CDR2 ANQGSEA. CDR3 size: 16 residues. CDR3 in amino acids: CSVEELLGQRPNEQFF. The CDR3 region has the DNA TGCAGCGTTGAAGAGCTCTTGGGACAGAGGCCCAATGAGCAGTTCTTC.

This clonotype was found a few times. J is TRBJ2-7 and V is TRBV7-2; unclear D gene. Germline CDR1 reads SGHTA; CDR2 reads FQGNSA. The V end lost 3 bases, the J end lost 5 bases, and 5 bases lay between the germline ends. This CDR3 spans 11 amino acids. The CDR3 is CASSFGNEQYF. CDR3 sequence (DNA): TGTGCCAGCAGCTTTGGGAACGAGCAGTACTTC.

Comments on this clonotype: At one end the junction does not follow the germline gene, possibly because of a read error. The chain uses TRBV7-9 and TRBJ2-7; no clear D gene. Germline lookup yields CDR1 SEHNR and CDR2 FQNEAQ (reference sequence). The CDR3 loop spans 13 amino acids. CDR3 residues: CASSPSSDDERYF. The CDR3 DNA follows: TGTGCCAGCAGCCCCAGCTCGGACGACGAGCGGTACTTC.

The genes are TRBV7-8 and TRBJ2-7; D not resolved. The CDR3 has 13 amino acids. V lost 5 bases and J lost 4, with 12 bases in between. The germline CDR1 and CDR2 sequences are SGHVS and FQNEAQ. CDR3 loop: CASSPAESYEQYF. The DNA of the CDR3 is TGTGCCAGCAGCCCCGCCGAAAGTTACGAGCAGTACTTC. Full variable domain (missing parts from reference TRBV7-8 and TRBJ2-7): GAGVSQSPRYKVAKRGQDVALRCDPISGHVSLFWYQQALGQGPEFLTYFQNEAQLDKSGLPSDRFFAERPEGSVSTLKIQRTQQEDSAVYLCASSPAESYEQYFGPGTRLTVT.

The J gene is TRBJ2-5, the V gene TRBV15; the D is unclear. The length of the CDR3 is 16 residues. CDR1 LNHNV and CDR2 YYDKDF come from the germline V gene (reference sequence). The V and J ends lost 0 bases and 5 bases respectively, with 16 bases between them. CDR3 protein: CATSRDPATPWETQYF. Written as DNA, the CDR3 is TGTGCCACCAGCAGAGATCCGGCTACTCCGTGGGAGACCCAGTACTTC.

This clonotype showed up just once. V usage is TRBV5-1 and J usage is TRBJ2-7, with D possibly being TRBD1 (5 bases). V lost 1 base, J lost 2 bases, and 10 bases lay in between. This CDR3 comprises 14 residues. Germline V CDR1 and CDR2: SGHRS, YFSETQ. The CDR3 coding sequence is TGCGCCAGCAGCTTGAGGGGTAGCACCTACGAGCAGTACTTC. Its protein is CASSLRGSTYEQYF. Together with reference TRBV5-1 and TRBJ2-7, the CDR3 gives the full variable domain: KAGVTQTPRYLIKTRGQQVTLSCSPISGHRSVSWYQQTPGQGLQFLFEYFSETQRNKGNFPGRFSGRQFSNSRSEMNVSTLELGDSALYLCASSLRGSTYEQYFGPGTRLTVT.

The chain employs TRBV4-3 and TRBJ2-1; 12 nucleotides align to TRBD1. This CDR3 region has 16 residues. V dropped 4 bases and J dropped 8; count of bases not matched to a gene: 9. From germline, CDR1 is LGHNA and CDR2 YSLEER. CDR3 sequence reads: CASSPSFGTGGDEQFF. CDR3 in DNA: TGCGCCAGCAGCCCCTCTTTCGGGACAGGGGGCGATGAGCAGTTCTTC.

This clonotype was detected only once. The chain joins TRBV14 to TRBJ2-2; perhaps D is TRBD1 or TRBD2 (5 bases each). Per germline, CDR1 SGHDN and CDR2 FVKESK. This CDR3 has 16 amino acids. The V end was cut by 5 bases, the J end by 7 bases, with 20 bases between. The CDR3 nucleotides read TGTGCCAGCAGCTCCCGGGACCAACTCCTCCACGGGGAGCTGTTTTTT. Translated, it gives CASSSRDQLLHGELFF.

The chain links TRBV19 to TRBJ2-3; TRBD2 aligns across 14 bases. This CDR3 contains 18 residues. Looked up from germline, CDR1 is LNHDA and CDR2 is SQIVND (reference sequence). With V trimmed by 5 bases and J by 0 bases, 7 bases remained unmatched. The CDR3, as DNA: TGTGCCAGTAGTGCCGGGACTAGCGGGGGCCCTAGCACAGATACGCAGTATTTT. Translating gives CASSAGTSGGPSTDTQYF.

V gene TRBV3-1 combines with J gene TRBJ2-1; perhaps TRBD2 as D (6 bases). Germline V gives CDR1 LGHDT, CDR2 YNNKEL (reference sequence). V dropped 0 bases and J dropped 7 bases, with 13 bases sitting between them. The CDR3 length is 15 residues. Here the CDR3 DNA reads TGTGCCAGCAGCCAAGATAGCGCCCTAGCGAATGAGCAGTTCTTC. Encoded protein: CASSQDSALANEQFF.

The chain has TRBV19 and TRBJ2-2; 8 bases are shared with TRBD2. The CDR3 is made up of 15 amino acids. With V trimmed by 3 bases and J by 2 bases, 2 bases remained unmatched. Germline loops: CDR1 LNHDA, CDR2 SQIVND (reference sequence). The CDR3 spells CASSITSGNTGELFF. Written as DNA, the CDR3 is TGTGCCAGTAGTATCACTAGCGGTAACACCGGGGAGCTGTTTTTT.

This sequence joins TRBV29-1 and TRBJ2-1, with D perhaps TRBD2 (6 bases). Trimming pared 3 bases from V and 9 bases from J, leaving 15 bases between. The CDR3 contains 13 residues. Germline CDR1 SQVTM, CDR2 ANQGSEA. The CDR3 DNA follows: TGCAGCGTTGAGGCTAGCGTCAGGGCTGAGCAGTTCTTC. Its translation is CSVEASVRAEQFF.

This CDR3 is CASSLTPTGQKYNEQFF. The CDR3 DNA follows: TGTGCCAGCAGTTTAACCCCTACGGGACAGAAATACAATGAGCAGTTCTTC. V usage is TRBV12-3 or TRBV12-4 and J usage is TRBJ2-1; TRBD1 matches 7 bases. V lost 2 bases, J lost 4 bases, and 11 bases stayed unmatched. The CDR3 covers 17 residues.

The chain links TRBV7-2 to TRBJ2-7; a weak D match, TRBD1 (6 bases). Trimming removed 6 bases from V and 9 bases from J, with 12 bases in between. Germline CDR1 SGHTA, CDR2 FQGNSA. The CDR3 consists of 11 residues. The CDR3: CASRTGTLQYF. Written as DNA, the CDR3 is TGTGCCAGCAGGACAGGAACACTGCAGTACTTC.

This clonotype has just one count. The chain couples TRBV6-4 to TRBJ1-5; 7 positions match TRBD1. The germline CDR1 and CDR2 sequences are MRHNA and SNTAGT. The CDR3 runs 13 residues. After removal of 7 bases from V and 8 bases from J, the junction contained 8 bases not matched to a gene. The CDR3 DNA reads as TGTGCCAGCACCCGACAGGGTATGGAGCCCCAGCATTTT. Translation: CASTRQGMEPQHF.

CDR3 nucleotides: TGCGCCAGCAGCCACGGGACAGACCCACTTTCTGGGGCCAACGTCCTGACTTTC. Its translation: CASSHGTDPLSGANVLTF. This rearrangement joins TRBV4-3 to TRBJ2-6, with TRBD1 matching over 7 bases. The CDR3 runs 18 residues. CDR1 is LGHNA, CDR2 YSLEER, per germline. Trimming took 3 bases from V and 1 from J; bases not matched to a gene: 9.

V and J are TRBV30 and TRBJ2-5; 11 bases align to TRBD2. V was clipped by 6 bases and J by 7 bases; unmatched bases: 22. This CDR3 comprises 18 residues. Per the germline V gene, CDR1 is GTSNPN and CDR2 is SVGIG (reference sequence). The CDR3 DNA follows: TGTGCCTGCCTCCCCTATAGCGGGGGGGCCTCCCCTTCAGGGACCCAGTACTTC. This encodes CACLPYSGGASPSGTQYF.

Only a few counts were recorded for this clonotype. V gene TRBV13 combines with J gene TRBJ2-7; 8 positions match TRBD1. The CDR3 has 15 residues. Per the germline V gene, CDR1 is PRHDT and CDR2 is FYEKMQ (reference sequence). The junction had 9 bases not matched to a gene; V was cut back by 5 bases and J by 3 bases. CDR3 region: CASSPVRQGNYEQYF. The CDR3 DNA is TGTGCCAGCAGCCCCGTGAGACAGGGGAACTACGAGCAGTACTTC.

The CDR3 sequence: CASSLGAGGYGYTF. DNA of the CDR3: TGTGCCAGCAGCTTAGGGGCCGGCGGTTATGGCTACACCTTC. The chain links TRBV11-2 to TRBJ1-2; D is uncertain. CDR3 size: 14 residues. Germline V gene sequence: CDR1 SGHAT, CDR2 FQNNGV. V lost 1 base and J 5 bases, leaving 11 bases between the germline ends.

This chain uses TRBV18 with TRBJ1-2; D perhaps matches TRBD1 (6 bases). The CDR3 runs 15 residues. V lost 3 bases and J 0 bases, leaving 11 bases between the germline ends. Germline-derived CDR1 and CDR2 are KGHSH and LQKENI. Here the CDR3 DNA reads TGTGCCAGCTCACCGCCAGGGGCCCCTAACTATGGCTACACCTTC. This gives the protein CASSPPGAPNYGYTF.

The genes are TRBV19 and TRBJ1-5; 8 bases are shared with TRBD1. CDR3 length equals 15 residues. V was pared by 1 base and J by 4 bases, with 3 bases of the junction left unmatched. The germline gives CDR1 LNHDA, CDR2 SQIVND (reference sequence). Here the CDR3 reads CASSIGGQGNQPQHF. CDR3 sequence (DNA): TGTGCCAGTAGTATAGGCGGACAGGGAAATCAGCCCCAGCATTTT.

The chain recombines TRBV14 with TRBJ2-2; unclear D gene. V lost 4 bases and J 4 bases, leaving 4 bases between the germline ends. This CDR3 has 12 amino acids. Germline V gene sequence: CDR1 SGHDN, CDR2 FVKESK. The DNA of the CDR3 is TGTGCCAGCAGCCCCACCACCGGGGAGCTGTTTTTT. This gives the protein CASSPTTGELFF.

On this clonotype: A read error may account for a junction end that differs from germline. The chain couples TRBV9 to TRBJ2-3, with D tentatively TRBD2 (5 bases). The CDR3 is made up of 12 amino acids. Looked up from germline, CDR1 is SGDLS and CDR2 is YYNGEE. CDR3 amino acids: CASTVLEDTQYF. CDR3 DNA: TGTGCCAGCACCGTACTAGAAGATACGCAGTATTTT.

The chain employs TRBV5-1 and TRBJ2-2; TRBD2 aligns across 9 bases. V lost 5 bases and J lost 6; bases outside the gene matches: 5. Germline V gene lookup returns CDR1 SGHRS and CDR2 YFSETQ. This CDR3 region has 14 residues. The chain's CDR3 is CASRHTSGPGELFF. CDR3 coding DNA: TGCGCCAGCAGGCATACTAGCGGGCCCGGGGAGCTGTTTTTT.

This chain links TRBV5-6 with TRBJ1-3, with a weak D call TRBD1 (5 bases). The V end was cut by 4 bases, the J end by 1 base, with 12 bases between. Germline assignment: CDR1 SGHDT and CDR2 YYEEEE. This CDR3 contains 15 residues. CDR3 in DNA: TGTGCCAGCAGCGCGGGACCTTCTTCTGGAAACACCATATATTTT. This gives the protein CASSAGPSSGNTIYF.

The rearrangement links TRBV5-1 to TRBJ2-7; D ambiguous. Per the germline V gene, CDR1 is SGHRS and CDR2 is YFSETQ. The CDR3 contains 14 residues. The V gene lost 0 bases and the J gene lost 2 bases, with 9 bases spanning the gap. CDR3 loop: CASSLAGNPYEQYF. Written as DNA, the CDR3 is TGCGCCAGCAGCTTGGCCGGCAACCCCTACGAGCAGTACTTC. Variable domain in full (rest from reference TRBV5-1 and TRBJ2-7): KAGVTQTPRYLIKTRGQQVTLSCSPISGHRSVSWYQQTPGQGLQFLFEYFSETQRNKGNFPGRFSGRQFSNSRSEMNVSTLELGDSALYLCASSLAGNPYEQYFGPGTRLTVT.

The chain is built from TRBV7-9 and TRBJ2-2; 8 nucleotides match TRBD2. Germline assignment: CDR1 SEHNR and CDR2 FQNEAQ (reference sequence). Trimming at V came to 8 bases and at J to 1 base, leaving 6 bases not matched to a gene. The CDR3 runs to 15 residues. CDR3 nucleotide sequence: TGTGCCAGCTGGCCGGGACTAGAGAACACCGGGGAGCTGTTTTTT. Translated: CASWPGLENTGELFF.

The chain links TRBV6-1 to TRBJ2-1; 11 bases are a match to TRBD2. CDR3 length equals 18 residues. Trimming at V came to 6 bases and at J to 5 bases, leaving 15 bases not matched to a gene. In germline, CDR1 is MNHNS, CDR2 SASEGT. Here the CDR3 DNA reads TGTGCCAGCAGCCTGGAGGGGGTCTCGACTAGCGGGAACAATGAGCAGTTCTTC. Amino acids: CASSLEGVSTSGNNEQFF.

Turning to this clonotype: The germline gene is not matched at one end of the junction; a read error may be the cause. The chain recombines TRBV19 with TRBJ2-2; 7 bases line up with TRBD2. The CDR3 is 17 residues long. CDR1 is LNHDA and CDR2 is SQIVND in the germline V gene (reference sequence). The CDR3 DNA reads TGTGCCAGTAGTCCCATCGTGAGGCGGGGGAACGCCGGGGAGCTGTTTTTT. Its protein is CASSPIVRRGNAGELFF. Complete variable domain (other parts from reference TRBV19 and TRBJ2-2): DGGITQSPKYLFRKEGQNVTLSCEQNLNHDAMYWYRQDPGQGLRLIYYSQIVNDFQKGDIAEGYSVSREKKESFPLTVTSAQKNPTAFYLCASSPIVRRGNAGELFFGEGSRLTVL.